These 26 T cell receptor beta chains share one sample of origin, sequenced in a study of spatial heterogeneity in lung cancer. Documented time point: sample taken at primary tumor resection. A single record per CDR3 protein comes from TCRdb applying MiXCR to the 5' RACE reads. Of around 63,000 distinct CDR3 sequences listed, about 5.9% are singletons. This specimen was PBMCs, taken at surgery. The receptors shown here come from a female donor with early-stage non-small cell lung cancer.

The J gene is TRBJ1-6, the V gene TRBV27; possibly TRBD1 for D (6 bases). V lost 5 bases and J lost 6, with 8 bases in between. The CDR3 length is 13 residues. Germline lookup yields CDR1 MNHEY and CDR2 SMNVEV (reference sequence). CDR3 sequence reads: CASSARGNSPLHF. The CDR3 bases are TGTGCCAGCAGTGCCAGGGGTAATTCACCCCTCCACTTT.

The V gene is TRBV27, the J gene TRBJ2-1; D might be TRBD1 (6 bases). The V gene's germline CDR1 is MNHEY and CDR2 SMNVEV (reference sequence). The CDR3 has 13 amino acids. V lost 6 bases to trimming and J lost 9 bases, with 15 bases between them. The CDR3 region is CASSSFQGTEQFF. The CDR3 DNA sequence: TGTGCCAGCAGCTCCTTTCAGGGGACTGAGCAGTTCTTC.

This clonotype was recorded many times. The chain carries TRBV6-1 and TRBJ1-5; 9 bases agree with TRBD1. This CDR3 contains 15 residues. V lost 6 bases, J lost 2 bases, and 5 bases stayed unmatched. From germline, CDR1 is MNHNS and CDR2 SASEGT. The CDR3 nucleotides read TGTGCCAGCAGACCAACAGGGGGCGGCAATCAGCCCCAGCATTTT. This encodes CASRPTGGGNQPQHF.

This clonotype was counted ten times or more. The chain links TRBV7-2 to TRBJ1-6; D gene unclear. V lost 5 bases and J lost 0, with 17 bases in between. The CDR3 has 18 residues. From germline, CDR1 is SGHTA and CDR2 FQGNSA. The CDR3 DNA follows: TGTGCCAGCAGCCCCCCTTGGGGAGCGAGCTCCTATAATTCACCCCTCCACTTT. It yields the protein CASSPPWGASSYNSPLHF.

This clonotype was seen many times. The gene calls are TRBV5-1 and TRBJ2-2; tentative D call: TRBD2 (6 bases). The CDR3 totals 14 residues. The germline CDR1 and CDR2 sequences are SGHRS and YFSETQ. The V gene lost 4 bases and the J gene lost 4 bases, with 11 bases spanning the gap. CDR3 DNA: TGCGCCAGCAGCCCCGGAGGGTCCACCGGGGAGCTGTTTTTT. It translates to CASSPGGSTGELFF.

This clonotype was observed at least ten times. The rearrangement joins TRBV6-5 to TRBJ2-1; 13 bases match TRBD2. Losses at the gene ends were 4 bases for V and 9 bases for J; bases not matched to a gene: 9. Per the germline V gene, CDR1 is MNHEY and CDR2 is SVGAGI. CDR3 size: 16 residues. The CDR3 loop reads CASSSGLAGETGEQFF. The CDR3 bases are TGTGCCAGCAGTTCCGGACTAGCGGGGGAAACGGGTGAGCAGTTCTTC.

This clonotype was observed many times. J is TRBJ2-3 and V is TRBV11-2; D is unresolved. The V gene's germline CDR1 is SGHAT and CDR2 FQNNGV. This CDR3 spans 13 amino acids. V was trimmed by 5 bases and J by 6 bases, leaving 12 bases between them. CDR3 nucleotide sequence: TGTGCCAGCAGCCCGACCCCGGTTGATACGCAGTATTTT. Protein: CASSPTPVDTQYF.

This clonotype was counted many times. This chain joins TRBV7-9 and TRBJ1-2, with D possibly matching TRBD1 (5 bases). Looked up from germline, CDR1 is SEHNR and CDR2 is FQNEAQ (reference sequence). The V and J ends lost 0 bases and 4 bases respectively, with 15 bases between them. This CDR3 comprises 16 residues. The CDR3 loop is CASSLAGTYGPYGYTF. The CDR3, as DNA: TGTGCCAGCAGCTTAGCCGGGACCTATGGCCCCTATGGCTACACCTTC.

This clonotype was observed a few times. This clone may be a read error of a much larger clone one base away. The chain carries TRBV2 and TRBJ2-7; 7 bases match TRBD1. This CDR3 is built from 15 residues. Looked up from germline, CDR1 is SNHLY and CDR2 is FYNNEI. This CDR3 is CASRSREGASYERYF. The CDR3 DNA reads TGTGCCAGCAGATCGAGAGAGGGGGCCAGCTACGAGCGGTACTTC. The full variable domain, completed using reference TRBV2 and TRBJ2-7, is EPEVTQTPSHQVTQMGQEVILRCVPISNHLYFYWYRQILGQKVEFLVSFYNNEISEKSEIFDDQFSVERPDGSNFTLKIRSTKLEDSAMYFCASRSREGASYERYFGPGTRLTVT.

The table lists this clonotype with a few counts. The chain recombines TRBV7-8 with TRBJ2-7; D perhaps matches TRBD2 (5 bases). Germline CDR1 and CDR2: SGHVS and FQNEAQ. V lost 5 bases and J 3 bases, leaving 14 bases between the germline ends. CDR3 length: 14 residues. CDR3 in amino acids: CASSRSGLSYEQYF. CDR3 DNA sequence: TGTGCCAGCAGCCGTTCAGGACTTAGCTACGAGCAGTACTTC. The complete variable domain, with remaining parts taken from reference TRBV7-8 and TRBJ2-7, reads GAGVSQSPRYKVAKRGQDVALRCDPISGHVSLFWYQQALGQGPEFLTYFQNEAQLDKSGLPSDRFFAERPEGSVSTLKIQRTQQEDSAVYLCASSRSGLSYEQYFGPGTRLTVT.

The J gene is TRBJ1-6, the V gene TRBV27; possibly TRBD1 for D (5 bases). With 4 bases removed from V and 7 bases from J, the gap between germline ends came to 11 bases. Germline V gene sequence: CDR1 MNHEY, CDR2 SMNVEV (reference sequence). CDR3 length equals 14 residues. This CDR3 is CASSSWGNNSPLHF. The DNA for the CDR3 is TGTGCCAGCAGTTCCTGGGGGAACAATTCACCCCTCCACTTT.

The V gene is TRBV6-5, the J gene TRBJ2-1; 8 nucleotides line up with TRBD2. The germline V gene encodes CDR1 MNHEY and CDR2 SVGAGI. J was trimmed by 5 bases and V by 6 bases; bases with no gene match: 3. The CDR3 is made up of 13 amino acids. CDR3 coding DNA: TGTGCCAGCAGAATAGCGGGGCACAATGAGCAGTTCTTC. Residues: CASRIAGHNEQFF.

The gene calls are TRBV6-1 and TRBJ2-7; either TRBD1 or TRBD2 may fit D (5 bases each). CDR3 length: 13 amino acids. Germline V gene lookup returns CDR1 MNHNS and CDR2 SASEGT. The V and J ends lost 4 bases and 0 bases respectively, with 7 bases between them. In DNA, the CDR3 is TGTGCCAGCAGTGGGGGACGCTCCTACGAGCAGTACTTC. Its translation: CASSGGRSYEQYF.

This clonotype came up a few times. The rearrangement uses TRBV2 and TRBJ2-7; perhaps TRBD1 as D (5 bases). V lost 6 bases to trimming and J lost 3 bases, with 9 bases between them. There are 12 residues in the CDR3. Germline-derived CDR1 and CDR2 are SNHLY and FYNNEI. CDR3 nucleotides: TGTGCCAGCAGAACAGACAGCTACGAGCAGTACGTC. It specifies CASRTDSYEQYV.

In this sample, this clonotype turned up a few times. V gene TRBV12-3 or TRBV12-4 combines with J gene TRBJ1-1, with 9 bases that match TRBD1. The CDR3 consists of 16 residues. Germline trimming cut 5 bases from V and 1 base from J; bases unmatched to any gene: 8. Here the CDR3 reads CASSPPGTGRNTEAFF. The DNA of the CDR3 is TGTGCCAGCAGTCCCCCAGGGACAGGGAGGAACACTGAAGCTTTCTTT.

The sample holds many counts of this clonotype. The genes are TRBV6-6 and TRBJ1-1, with unresolved D. V shed 2 bases and J shed 3 bases, with 4 bases lying between them. The CDR3 is 12 residues long. Looked up from germline, CDR1 is MNHNY and CDR2 is SVGAGI (reference sequence). The CDR3 DNA reads TGTGCCAGCAGTTACGGGGACACTGAAGCTTTCTTT. It encodes CASSYGDTEAFF.

This clonotype has more than one count but fewer than ten. The chain is built from TRBV5-1 and TRBJ1-6; D perhaps matches TRBD1 (6 bases). The V end was cut by 4 bases, the J end by 9 bases, with 20 bases between. The CDR3 spans 16 residues. Germline CDR1 and CDR2: SGHRS and YFSETQ. CDR3 amino acids: CASSLSPGGAGSPLHF. CDR3 bases: TGCGCCAGCAGCCTGTCCCCGGGGGGGGCTGGTTCACCCCTCCACTTT.

This clonotype occurred a few times. The gene calls are TRBV5-4 and TRBJ1-6; D call uncertain. The CDR3 is 12 residues long. Trimming removed 5 bases at V and 7 bases at J, with 7 bases between. Germline CDR1 and CDR2: SGHNT and YYREEE (reference sequence). This CDR3 reads CASRSENSPLHF. The CDR3 nucleotides are TGTGCCAGCAGATCGGAAAATTCACCCCTCCACTTT.

This clonotype has only a few counts. The chain couples TRBV2 to TRBJ1-5; D might be TRBD1 (5 bases). V was trimmed by 6 bases and J by 3 bases, leaving 9 bases between them. The CDR3 sequence is 13 residues long. CDR1 is SNHLY and CDR2 is FYNNEI in the germline V gene. CDR3 protein: CASSGGYNQPQHF. The CDR3 coding sequence is TGTGCCAGCAGCGGGGGTTACAATCAGCCCCAGCATTTT.

The genes are TRBV11-2 and TRBJ2-7; D remains ambiguous. CDR1 is SGHAT, CDR2 FQNNGV, per germline. The CDR3 consists of 15 residues. With 1 base removed from V and 3 bases from J, the gap between germline ends came to 13 bases. The CDR3 region is CASSLAPLIIYEQYV. CDR3 nucleotides: TGTGCCAGCAGCTTAGCCCCCTTAATTATCTACGAGCAGTACGTC.

This clonotype was counted ten times or more. This sequence joins TRBV24-1 and TRBJ2-2, with unresolved D. V was clipped by 1 base and J by 5 bases, with 7 bases between them. This CDR3 spans 14 amino acids. Germline V CDR1 and CDR2: KGHDR, SFDVKD. CDR3 DNA sequence: TGTGCCACCAGTGATTTACCCCTTACCGGGGAGCTGTTTTTT. It translates to CATSDLPLTGELFF.

This clonotype was seen a single time. The CDR3 does not end in the conserved phenylalanine or tryptophan, so this is likely a read error. The chain recombines TRBV6-2 or TRBV6-3 with TRBJ1-5; TRBD1 matches 7 bases. The V and J ends lost 6 bases and 4 bases, in that order; junction bases with no gene match: 3. The CDR3 is 13 amino acids. CDR1 is MNHEY and CDR2 is SVGEGT in the germline V gene. The chain's CDR3 is CASSQTGNQPQHS. CDR3 DNA sequence: TGTGCCAGCAGCCAGACAGGGAATCAGCCCCAGCATTCT.

This clonotype was seen many times. This sequence joins TRBV14 and TRBJ1-1; 9 bases align to TRBD1. J lost 4 bases, V lost 2 bases, and 17 bases had no gene match. The CDR3 totals 19 residues. Per the germline V gene, CDR1 is SGHDN and CDR2 is FVKESK. The chain's CDR3 is CASSQPSTGTGYGGTEAFF. CDR3 nucleotide sequence: TGTGCCAGCAGCCAACCGTCAACCGGGACAGGGTACGGCGGCACTGAAGCTTTCTTT.

The table lists this clonotype with many counts. The chain employs TRBV20-1 and TRBJ2-1; D call uncertain. The CDR3 length is 12 residues. Trimming removed 5 bases at V and 6 bases at J, with 11 bases between. Germline loops: CDR1 DFQATT, CDR2 SNEGSKA (reference sequence). CDR3 DNA sequence: TGCAGTGCTGTAAGAGCTCCCAATGAGCAGTTCTTC. Encoded protein: CSAVRAPNEQFF.

This clonotype was counted only a few times. V usage is TRBV5-5 and J usage is TRBJ2-2; weak D call: TRBD2 (6 bases). Trimming took 1 base from V and 4 from J, leaving 11 bases between them. The CDR3 sequence is 15 residues long. The V gene's germline CDR1 is SGHKS and CDR2 YYEKEE (reference sequence). In DNA form, the CDR3 reads TGTGCCAGCAGCTTGTCGGCGGGGTCCACCGGGGAGCTGTTTTTT. Translated: CASSLSAGSTGELFF.

This clonotype was found a few times. The V gene is TRBV6-6, the J gene TRBJ1-1; D gene uncertain. V was clipped by 10 bases and J by 1 base, with 10 bases between them. Germline CDR1 reads MNHNY; CDR2 reads SVGAGI (reference sequence). The length of the CDR3 is 12 residues. The CDR3 loop is CATGRGNTEAFF. CDR3 coding DNA: TGTGCCACCGGACGGGGGAACACTGAAGCTTTCTTT.